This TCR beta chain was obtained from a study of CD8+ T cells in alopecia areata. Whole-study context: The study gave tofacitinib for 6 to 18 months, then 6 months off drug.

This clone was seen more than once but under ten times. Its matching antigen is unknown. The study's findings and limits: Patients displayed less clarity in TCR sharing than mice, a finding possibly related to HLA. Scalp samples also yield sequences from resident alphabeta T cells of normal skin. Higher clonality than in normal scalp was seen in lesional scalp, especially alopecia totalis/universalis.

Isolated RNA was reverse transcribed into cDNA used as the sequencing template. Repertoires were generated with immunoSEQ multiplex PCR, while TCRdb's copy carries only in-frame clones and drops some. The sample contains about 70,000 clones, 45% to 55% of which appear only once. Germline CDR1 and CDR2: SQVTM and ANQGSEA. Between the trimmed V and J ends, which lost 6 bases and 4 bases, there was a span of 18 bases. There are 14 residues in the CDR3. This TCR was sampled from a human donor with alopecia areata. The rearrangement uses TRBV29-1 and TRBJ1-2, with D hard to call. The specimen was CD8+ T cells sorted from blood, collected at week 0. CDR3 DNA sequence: TGCAGCGTCCCCGACCCCTGGTCAGCCTATGGCTACACCTTC. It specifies CSVPDPWSAYGYTF.